The present T cell receptor beta chain was sequenced within a study of shared clonotypes between healthy human individuals. Notes on the study in general: For sorted subsets, rarefaction showed incomplete sequencing despite large depth.

Assay: immunoSEQ multiplex PCR; the TCRdb copy retains only in-frame clones and omits some. The sample lists roughly 2.2 million clones; 85% to 95% were seen once. The V end was cut by 4 bases, the J end by 1 base, with 16 bases between. This CDR3 has 16 residues. Germline loops: CDR1 MDHEN, CDR2 SYDVKM. The authors divided CD4+ cells into CD45RA+ naive and CD45RA-negative memory subsets. This clone was seen a single time. What it binds is not known. This clonotype originated in a man between 18 and 29 years old in good health. Some clones in this sample may be carry-over from other donors' samples. Sequencing was performed on naive CD4+ T cells from PBMCs. The subset here: CD45RA+ positively selected. This chain uses TRBV28 with TRBJ1-1, with TRBD1 as a possible D gene (6 bases). The CDR3 loop reads CASSSTPPRGNTEAFF. The CDR3 nucleotides are TGTGCCAGCAGTTCGACACCCCCCAGGGGGAACACTGAAGCTTTCTTT.